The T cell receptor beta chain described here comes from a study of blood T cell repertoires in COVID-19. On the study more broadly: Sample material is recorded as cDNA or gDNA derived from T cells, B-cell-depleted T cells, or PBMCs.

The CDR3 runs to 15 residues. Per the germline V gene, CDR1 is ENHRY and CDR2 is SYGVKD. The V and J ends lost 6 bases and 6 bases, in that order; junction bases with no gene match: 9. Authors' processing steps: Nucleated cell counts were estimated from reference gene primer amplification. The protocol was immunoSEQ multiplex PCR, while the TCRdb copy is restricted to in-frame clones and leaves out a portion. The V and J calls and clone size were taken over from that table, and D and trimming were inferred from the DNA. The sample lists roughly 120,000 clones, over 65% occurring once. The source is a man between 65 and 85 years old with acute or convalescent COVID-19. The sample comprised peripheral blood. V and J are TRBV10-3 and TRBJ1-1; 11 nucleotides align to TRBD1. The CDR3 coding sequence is TGTGCCATCAGAGGGACAGGGGGTGCCCTCCCTGAAGCTTTCTTT. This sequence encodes CAIRGTGGALPEAFF.